These 27 T cell receptor beta chains came from one sample sequenced in a study of CXCR3-negative and CXCR3-positive naive CD8 T cells. The method, 5' RACE with UMI labels, was used to prepare the TRB cDNA libraries. With the 5' RACE reads reprocessed, TCRdb shows one record per CDR3 protein and no DNA. Here the sample table reports about 130,000 distinct CDR3 sequences. The sequenced sample consisted of naive CXCR3- CD8+ T cells from blood. Indicated subset: CD45RO-CCR7+CD27+CD95- naive CD8+ T cells lacking CXCR3 (TNR3-). The receptor set was obtained from a human donor in good health. Some clones in this sample may be carry-over from other donors' samples.

The chain couples TRBV27 to TRBJ2-5. Germline V gene sequence: CDR1 MNHEY, CDR2 SMNVEV (reference sequence). The CDR3 is made up of 15 amino acids. This chain's CDR3 is CASSLGITPQETQYF.

This chain links TRBV4-3 with TRBJ2-7. Per germline, CDR1 LGHNA and CDR2 YSLEER. CDR3 size: 14 residues. The CDR3 spells CASSQDLPSYEQYF.

CDR3 region: CSARDGLLDEQYF. The chain employs TRBV20-1 and TRBJ2-7; the D call from TCRdb, TRBD2, cannot be confirmed without DNA. This CDR3 is 13 amino acids long. Germline CDR1 is DFQATT and CDR2 is SNEGSKA (reference sequence).

The chain is built from TRBV20-1 and TRBJ2-7. The CDR3 loop spans 12 amino acids. Germline CDR1 DFQATT, CDR2 SNEGSKA (reference sequence). CDR3: CSTEELSYEQYF.

The V gene is TRBV7-9, the J gene TRBJ2-7. Germline V gene lookup returns CDR1 SEHNR and CDR2 FQNEAQ (reference sequence). There are 12 residues in the CDR3. CDR3 in amino acids: CASSLGLDEQYF. Full variable domain (missing parts from reference TRBV7-9 and TRBJ2-7): DTGVSQNPRHKITKRGQNVTFRCDPISEHNRLYWYRQTLGQGPEFLTYFQNEAQLEKSRLLSDRFSAERPKGSFSTLEIQRTEQGDSAMYLCASSLGLDEQYFGPGTRLTVT.

The gene calls are TRBV12-3 or TRBV12-4 and TRBJ1-5. There are 14 residues in the CDR3. The CDR3 reads CASSLEHSNQPQHF.

The V gene is TRBV29-1, the J gene TRBJ2-5; there is no DNA to check the TCRdb D call of TRBD2. Germline CDR1 SQVTM, CDR2 ANQGSEA. The length of the CDR3 is 12 residues. The CDR3 protein is CSVDGGEETQYF.

This chain connects TRBV29-1 to TRBJ2-5; TCRdb lists TRBD2, though no DNA is available to test this call. CDR1 is SQVTM and CDR2 is ANQGSEA in the germline V gene. The CDR3 consists of 14 residues. CDR3 sequence: CSVGRGSGVETRYF.

The rearrangement uses TRBV28 and TRBJ1-2; TCRdb's D call of TRBD1 is untestable without DNA. Germline V CDR1 and CDR2: MDHEN, SYDVKM. The CDR3 runs to 15 residues. The CDR3: CASSPRQGVDYGYTF.

The chain has TRBV28 and TRBJ2-7. Per the germline V gene, CDR1 is MDHEN and CDR2 is SYDVKM. This CDR3 has 11 amino acids. CDR3 loop: CASSSPYEQYF. Drawing the rest from reference TRBV28 and TRBJ2-7, the complete variable domain is DVKVTQSSRYLVKRTGEKVFLECVQDMDHENMFWYRQDPGLGLRLIYFSYDVKMKEKGDIPEGYSVSREKKERFSLILESASTNQTSMYLCASSSPYEQYFGPGTRLTVT.

The chain recombines TRBV28 with TRBJ2-2; the TCRdb D gene call, TRBD2, has no DNA to confirm it. The CDR3 runs to 16 residues. Germline CDR1 reads MDHEN; CDR2 reads SYDVKM. CDR3: CASSLQGGGNTGELFF.

The genes are TRBV5-6 and TRBJ2-7; TCRdb proposes TRBD1, but this gene call is untestable without DNA. Germline V gene data show CDR1 as SGHDT and CDR2 as YYEEEE. This CDR3 region has 17 residues. CDR3: CASSFFGRGQNNPEQYF.

This sequence joins TRBV7-6 and TRBJ2-1; the TCRdb D gene call, TRBD1, has no DNA to confirm it. The CDR3 runs 16 residues. CDR1 is SGHVS, CDR2 FNYEAQ, per germline. This chain's CDR3 is CASSPPLQGFNNEQFF.

This rearrangement joins TRBV28 to TRBJ2-3; checking the TCRdb D call of TRBD2 is not possible without DNA. This CDR3 comprises 16 residues. Germline CDR1 is MDHEN and CDR2 is SYDVKM. CDR3 region: CASNPTSGAITDTQYF.

The chain combines TRBV9 with TRBJ2-1; TCRdb's D call of TRBD1 is untestable without DNA. The CDR3 length is 16 residues. Germline loops: CDR1 SGDLS, CDR2 YYNGEE. The CDR3 region is CASARRGGVGYNEQFF.

The genes are TRBV27 and TRBJ1-2. The germline CDR1 and CDR2 sequences are MNHEY and SMNVEV (reference sequence). The CDR3 extends over 14 amino acids. The CDR3 sequence: CASSLTDEASGYTF.

This chain connects TRBV4-1 to TRBJ2-2. The length of the CDR3 is 14 residues. The germline gives CDR1 MGHRA, CDR2 YSYEKL. The CDR3 region is CASSQGIGAGELFF.

This chain links TRBV29-1 with TRBJ2-1; there is no DNA to check the TCRdb D call of TRBD2. The CDR3 runs to 15 residues. Germline V gene data show CDR1 as SQVTM and CDR2 as ANQGSEA. CDR3 loop: CSVWSSERSYNEQFF.

V and J are TRBV29-1 and TRBJ2-7; TCRdb picks TRBD1, but there is no DNA to check that call. The V gene's germline CDR1 is SQVTM and CDR2 ANQGSEA. The length of the CDR3 is 14 residues. CDR3 sequence: CSVPAAGGRDEQYF.

V and J are TRBV27 and TRBJ1-5. The CDR3 sequence is 14 residues long. Germline lookup yields CDR1 MNHEY and CDR2 SMNVEV (reference sequence). The CDR3 spells CASSLLGGDQPQHF.

V usage is TRBV5-1 and J usage is TRBJ2-7; TCRdb's assignment of TRBD2 cannot be checked, as there is no DNA. The CDR3 covers 15 residues. Germline assignment: CDR1 SGHRS and CDR2 YFSETQ. Here the CDR3 reads CASSSQREGLNEQYF.

V and J are TRBV13 and TRBJ1-1. Germline V gene sequence: CDR1 PRHDT, CDR2 FYEKMQ (reference sequence). The CDR3 is made up of 14 amino acids. The CDR3 loop is CASSLSGPNTEAFF.

The V call is TRBV7-8, the J call TRBJ2-2; the D gene TCRdb calls, TRBD2, cannot be checked with no DNA. The V gene's germline CDR1 is SGHVS and CDR2 FQNEAQ. CDR3 size: 17 residues. The CDR3 here is CASSFYSGRTSTGELFF.

The J gene is TRBJ2-3, the V gene TRBV12-3 or TRBV12-4; TCRdb names TRBD2, which stays unverified in the absence of DNA. This CDR3 contains 15 residues. The CDR3 loop reads CASRLSVAGTDTQYF.

This chain connects TRBV4-1 to TRBJ2-3; TCRdb indicates TRBD1, and absent DNA this call remains unverified. This CDR3 has 16 residues. Germline V gene data show CDR1 as MGHRA and CDR2 as YSYEKL. This CDR3 reads CASSQLDGTGTDTQYF.

The rearrangement joins TRBV6-1 to TRBJ2-3. CDR3 size: 14 residues. Germline CDR1 MNHNS, CDR2 SASEGT. The CDR3 is CASSEWLPTDTQYF.

The chain links TRBV7-3 to TRBJ2-5; TCRdb's D call, TRBD2, is unchecked because there is no DNA. CDR1 and CDR2 (germline): SGHTA, FQGTGA. This CDR3 spans 16 amino acids. The CDR3 protein is CASSLYPAGGLETQYF.